This TCR beta chain is from a study of T cells in localized non-small cell lung cancer. This CDR3 spans 14 amino acids. Trimming took 4 bases from V and 12 from J; bases not matched to a gene: 12. Germline V gives CDR1 GTSNPN, CDR2 SVGIG (reference sequence). Notes on this clone: What it binds is not known.

Profiled with immunoSEQ multiplex PCR; TCRdb holds only in-frame clones, not every one. The sample has 25,000 to 35,000 clones; about 89% are singletons. Whole-study findings and limits: Out of the top 100 tumor clones, a median around 50 were seen in adjacent lung. It remains possible that heterogeneity exists, since only one tumor region was sequenced.

The TCR was taken from a woman aged 35-75 years with stage I lung adenocarcinoma. Specimen: peripheral blood, collected before any cancer treatment. This chain joins TRBV30 and TRBJ2-1; TRBD1 matches 10 bases. CDR3 coding DNA: TGTGCCTGGAAACTCGGACAGGGGGGGCCCACGCAGTTCTTC. Protein sequence: CAWKLGQGGPTQFF.